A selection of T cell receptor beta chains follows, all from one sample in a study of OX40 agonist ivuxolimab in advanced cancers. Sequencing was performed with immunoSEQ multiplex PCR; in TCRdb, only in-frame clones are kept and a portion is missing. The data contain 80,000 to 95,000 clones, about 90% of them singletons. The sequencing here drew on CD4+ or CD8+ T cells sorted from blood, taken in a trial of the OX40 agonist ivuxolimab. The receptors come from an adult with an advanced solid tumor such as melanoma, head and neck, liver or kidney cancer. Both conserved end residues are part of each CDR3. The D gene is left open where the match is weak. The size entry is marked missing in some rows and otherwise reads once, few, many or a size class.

DNA: TGTGCCAGCAGCGTAGTCCCGGTAGGGGGCGACACCGGGGAGCTGTTTTTT; CDR3: CASSVVPVGGDTGELFF; length: 17; D: TRBD1; V: TRBV9; J: TRBJ2-2; size: once
DNA: TGCGCCAGCAGCTTGGCCGCTAGGAACGCAGATACGCAGTATTTT; CDR3: CASSLAARNADTQYF; length: 15; D: NA; V: TRBV5-1; J: TRBJ2-3; size: few
DNA: TGTGCCAGCAGCCGCGCACGGATGAACACTGAAGCTTTCTTT; CDR3: CASSRARMNTEAFF; length: 14; D: NA; V: TRBV5-5; J: TRBJ1-1; size: NA
DNA: TGTGCCAGCAGCTTTACAGCGGGCTCGAACACCGGGGAGCTGTTTTTT; CDR3: CASSFTAGSNTGELFF; length: 16; D: NA; V: TRBV7-8; J: TRBJ2-2; size: NA
DNA: TGTGCCAGTAGTATTGTAGCAGGCGAGCAGTACTTC; CDR3: CASSIVAGEQYF; length: 12; D: NA; V: TRBV19; J: TRBJ2-7; size: once
DNA: TGTGCCAGCTCACCACCAGGGGATGGCGGCGAGCAGTACTTC; CDR3: CASSPPGDGGEQYF; length: 14; D: NA; V: TRBV18; J: TRBJ2-7; size: NA
DNA: TGTGCCAGCAGAACGGGAGGCAACGGAGGGGAGACCCAGTACTTC; CDR3: CASRTGGNGGETQYF; length: 15; D: TRBD2; V: TRBV6-5; J: TRBJ2-5; size: once
DNA: TGTGCCAGCTCACAAGCTAGCGACTCCTACGAGCAGTACTTC; CDR3: CASSQASDSYEQYF; length: 14; D: NA; V: TRBV18; J: TRBJ2-7; size: NA
DNA: TGCGCCAGCAGCTTCGGATTCACAGATACGCAGTATTTT; CDR3: CASSFGFTDTQYF; length: 13; D: NA; V: TRBV5-1; J: TRBJ2-3; size: NA
DNA: TGTGCCTGGAGTGTACAGATTGTGGAGACCCAGTACTTC; CDR3: CAWSVQIVETQYF; length: 13; D: NA; V: TRBV30; J: TRBJ2-5; size: NA
DNA: TGTGCCTGGAGTCGGGACACGTCTAACTATGGCTACACCTTC; CDR3: CAWSRDTSNYGYTF; length: 14; D: NA; V: TRBV30; J: TRBJ1-2; size: NA
DNA: TGCGCCAGCAGGATTTCCATCGACAGGGCGAATGAGCAGTTCTTC; CDR3: CASRISIDRANEQFF; length: 15; D: TRBD1; V: TRBV5-1; J: TRBJ2-1; size: NA
DNA: TGCGCCAGCAGCTTGAGGCAGGGGGTCGGGGAGCTGTTTTTT; CDR3: CASSLRQGVGELFF; length: 14; D: TRBD1; V: TRBV5-1; J: TRBJ2-2; size: NA
DNA: TGTGCCAGCAGGCCCGGGACTAGCTCCTACGAGCAGTACTTC; CDR3: CASRPGTSSYEQYF; length: 14; D: TRBD2; V: TRBV5-4; J: TRBJ2-7; size: NA
DNA: TGCGCCAGCAGCTCGGGACAGCCGCAAGAGACCCAGTACTTC; CDR3: CASSSGQPQETQYF; length: 14; D: TRBD1; V: TRBV5-1; J: TRBJ2-5; size: NA
DNA: TGTGCCAGCAGTGAATTTCGCGCGGGAGGGTTGTATGAGACCCAGTACTTC; CDR3: CASSEFRAGGLYETQYF; length: 17; D: TRBD2; V: TRBV25-1; J: TRBJ2-5; size: NA
DNA: TGTGCCAGCAGTGAACAGACAGGGTATGAAGAGCAGTTCTTC; CDR3: CASSEQTGYEEQFF; length: 14; D: TRBD1; V: TRBV6-1; J: TRBJ2-1; size: few
DNA: TGTGCCAGCAGCGTAGGCAGGACAGCTCATAGCTCCTACGAGCAGTACTTC; CDR3: CASSVGRTAHSSYEQYF; length: 17; D: NA; V: TRBV9; J: TRBJ2-7; size: NA
DNA: TGTGCCAGCGCGCGCCAAACCGGGACACTCTACGAGCAGTACTTC; CDR3: CASARQTGTLYEQYF; length: 15; D: NA; V: TRBV11-3; J: TRBJ2-7; size: once
DNA: TGTGCCAGCAGTTCGGACAGGGGGCCATCTAACTATGGCTACACCTTC; CDR3: CASSSDRGPSNYGYTF; length: 16; D: TRBD1; V: TRBV6-6; J: TRBJ1-2; size: NA
DNA: TGTGCCAGCAGGGACAGGGTTGCTAATGAAAAACTGTTTTTT; CDR3: CASRDRVANEKLFF; length: 14; D: TRBD1; V: TRBV27; J: TRBJ1-4; size: once
DNA: TGTGCCAGCAGTGACCATCGGGCATTGGGTCAGCCCCAGCATTTT; CDR3: CASSDHRALGQPQHF; length: 15; D: NA; V: TRBV2; J: TRBJ1-5; size: NA
DNA: TGTGCCAGTAGGACCCAGGGGGTGGGAGAAAAACTGTTTTTT; CDR3: CASRTQGVGEKLFF; length: 14; D: TRBD1; V: TRBV19; J: TRBJ1-4; size: once
DNA: TGTGCCATCAGGGGACAAACACGGGACGAGCAGTACTTC; CDR3: CAIRGQTRDEQYF; length: 13; D: NA; V: TRBV10-3; J: TRBJ2-7; size: NA
DNA: TGTGCCAGCAGCGTGGCATCCCCACAGGATACGCAGTATTTT; CDR3: CASSVASPQDTQYF; length: 14; D: NA; V: TRBV9; J: TRBJ2-3; size: once
DNA: TGTGCCAGTAGTATACTAGGACAGGGCACTGAAGCTTTCTTT; CDR3: CASSILGQGTEAFF; length: 14; D: TRBD1; V: TRBV19; J: TRBJ1-1; size: NA
DNA: TGTGCCTGGAGTCGAGAAAGGACTAGCGGAACCTACGAGCAGTACTTC; CDR3: CAWSRERTSGTYEQYF; length: 16; D: TRBD2; V: TRBV30; J: TRBJ2-7; size: NA
DNA: TGTGCCAGCAGCTCCCCCTCCGCGGGAGGCCGAAGTAATGAGCAGTTCTTC; CDR3: CASSSPSAGGRSNEQFF; length: 17; D: TRBD2; V: TRBV13; J: TRBJ2-1; size: NA
DNA: TGTGCCAGCACTAAGGGGACGGAGACCCAGTACTTC; CDR3: CASTKGTETQYF; length: 12; D: NA; V: TRBV2; J: TRBJ2-5; size: NA
DNA: TGTGCCAGCAGCCAAGTCGACAGGTTAAATGGCTACACCTTC; CDR3: CASSQVDRLNGYTF; length: 14; D: NA; V: TRBV14; J: TRBJ1-2; size: once
DNA: TGTGCCAGCATCGACCGCGGTGCAGGGGTTTCCTACGAGCAGTACTTC; CDR3: CASIDRGAGVSYEQYF; length: 16; D: NA; V: TRBV11-2; J: TRBJ2-7; size: once
DNA: TGTGCCAGTCACAGGGGCACTAATGAAAAACTGTTTTTT; CDR3: CASHRGTNEKLFF; length: 13; D: TRBD1; V: TRBV18; J: TRBJ1-4; size: NA
DNA: TGCAGCGTTGAAGAGGGCCAGGGAAACACCATATATTTT; CDR3: CSVEEGQGNTIYF; length: 13; D: NA; V: TRBV29-1; J: TRBJ1-3; size: NA
DNA: TGTGCCAGCAGCGTAGGGAGTAACTATGGCTACACCTTC; CDR3: CASSVGSNYGYTF; length: 13; D: NA; V: TRBV9; J: TRBJ1-2; size: NA
DNA: TGTGCCAGCAGCGGGCGACTAGTCCCGAACACCGGGGAGCTGTTTTTT; CDR3: CASSGRLVPNTGELFF; length: 16; D: NA; V: TRBV11-2; J: TRBJ2-2; size: NA
DNA: TGTGCCACGGGACCGGGACAGGGGAGCAATCAGCCCCAGCATTTT; CDR3: CATGPGQGSNQPQHF; length: 15; D: TRBD1; V: TRBV27; J: TRBJ1-5; size: NA
DNA: TGTGCCAGCAGCCCATTCGGCGCGGAATCCTACGAGCAGTACTTC; CDR3: CASSPFGAESYEQYF; length: 15; D: NA; V: TRBV9; J: TRBJ2-7; size: NA
DNA: TGTGCCTGGGCTCAGGTGAGTGAAGCTTTCTTT; CDR3: CAWAQVSEAFF; length: 11; D: NA; V: TRBV30; J: TRBJ1-1; size: few
DNA: TGCGCCAGCAGCCGGACAGGGATTATCAGTAATTCACCCCTCCACTTT; CDR3: CASSRTGIISNSPLHF; length: 16; D: TRBD1; V: TRBV5-1; J: TRBJ1-6; size: NA
DNA: TGCAGCGTTAGGAGGGGCTTGAACACTGAAGCTTTCTTT; CDR3: CSVRRGLNTEAFF; length: 13; D: NA; V: TRBV29-1; J: TRBJ1-1; size: NA
DNA: TGTGCCAGTGGGAACAGTCGCACCAATGAAAAACTGTTTTTT; CDR3: CASGNSRTNEKLFF; length: 14; D: NA; V: TRBV19; J: TRBJ1-4; size: NA
DNA: TGTGCCACCAAATACCGCGGGTTCTATAATGAAAAACTGTTTTTT; CDR3: CATKYRGFYNEKLFF; length: 15; D: NA; V: TRBV6-6; J: TRBJ1-4; size: NA
DNA: TGTGCCAGCAGCTTAGTGACTAGCGGTAACACCGGGGAGCTGTTTTTT; CDR3: CASSLVTSGNTGELFF; length: 16; D: TRBD2; V: TRBV7-6; J: TRBJ2-2; size: NA
DNA: TGTGCCAGCAGCTTCTCGGGACAGCCGGCATCTGGAAACACCATATATTTT; CDR3: CASSFSGQPASGNTIYF; length: 17; D: TRBD1; V: TRBV11-3; J: TRBJ1-3; size: NA
DNA: TGTGCCATCAGTTCGTCGCAGGGTGGAAACACCATATATTTT; CDR3: CAISSSQGGNTIYF; length: 14; D: NA; V: TRBV10-3; J: TRBJ1-3; size: NA
DNA: TGTGCCATCAGCCGTTGGCAGGGATCGCCTGAAGCTTTCTTT; CDR3: CAISRWQGSPEAFF; length: 14; D: NA; V: TRBV10-3; J: TRBJ1-1; size: NA